This entry lists 8 T cell receptor beta chains sequenced from one sample in a study of glioma-infiltrating T cells after dendritic cell vaccination. The protocol was immunoSEQ multiplex PCR, while the TCRdb copy is restricted to in-frame clones and leaves out a portion. The sample lists around 10,000 clones, 81% occurring once. Time point specified: after dendritic cell vaccination, including at tumor progression/relapse. Sequences were derived from blood, sampled after dendritic cell vaccination. These receptor sequences come from a human donor with glioblastoma.

Of note for this clone: Since no conserved phenylalanine or tryptophan closes the CDR3, a read error is the likely cause. V usage is TRBV7-2 and J usage is TRBJ2-7, with D maybe TRBD2 (5 bases). The better agreement between TRBJ2-1 and the DNA end casts doubt on the J call. The germline V gene encodes CDR1 SGHTA and CDR2 FQGNSA. This CDR3 comprises 14 residues. CDR3: CASGYDRGYNEQFL. The CDR3 region has the DNA TGTGCCAGCGGTTATGATCGGGGATACAATGAGCAGTTCCTC.

The chain recombines TRBV4-3 with TRBJ2-3, with D possibly TRBD1 on 6 matching bases. This CDR3 has 16 amino acids. V was shortened by 3 bases and J by 0 bases, with 13 bases between the two germline ends. Germline V gives CDR1 LGHNA, CDR2 YSLEER. This CDR3 is CASSHAQGPSTDTQYF. The CDR3 nucleotides read TGCGCCAGCAGCCACGCTCAGGGGCCGAGCACAGATACGCAGTATTTT.

The chain joins TRBV30 to TRBJ2-4; weak D call: TRBD1 (5 bases). The V gene's germline CDR1 is GTSNPN and CDR2 SVGIG (reference sequence). V lost 7 bases to trimming and J lost 3 bases, with 13 bases between them. The length of the CDR3 is 13 residues. CDR3 residues: CAFQGLYKNIQYF. The CDR3 nucleotides read TGTGCCTTCCAGGGTCTCTACAAAAACATTCAGTACTTC.

CDR3 sequence: CASSPPTGVFGHEQYF. DNA of the CDR3: TGTGCCAGCAGTCCCCCAACCGGTGTTTTTGGGCACGAGCAGTACTTC. This sequence joins TRBV27 and TRBJ2-7; D unresolved. CDR3 length: 16 residues. V was trimmed by 5 bases and J by 5 bases, leaving 22 bases between them. Per the germline V gene, CDR1 is MNHEY and CDR2 is SMNVEV (reference sequence).

The chain uses TRBV5-6 and TRBJ1-2; 10 bases map to TRBD1. The germline V gene has CDR1 SGHDT and CDR2 YYEEEE. This CDR3 comprises 15 residues. The V and J ends lost 4 bases and 6 bases, in that order; junction bases with no gene match: 9. For the CDR3, the DNA is TGTGCCAGCAGCGGAGGGACAGGGGAAGGGGATGGCTACACCTTC. It is translated as CASSGGTGEGDGYTF.

The rearrangement links TRBV11-3 to TRBJ1-5, with 9 bases aligning to TRBD1. Germline V gene lookup returns CDR1 SGHNT and CDR2 YENEEA. The length of the CDR3 is 16 residues. V was clipped by 5 bases and J by 4 bases; unmatched bases: 9. The CDR3 bases are TGTGCCAGCAGCCCCGGGGACAGGGCGTTGAATCAGCCCCAGCATTTT. Translating it yields CASSPGDRALNQPQHF.

The chain couples TRBV4-2 to TRBJ2-3; unclear D gene. Per germline, CDR1 LGHNA and CDR2 YNFKEQ. This CDR3 spans 17 amino acids. V was trimmed by 0 bases and J by 1 base, leaving 14 bases between them. Here the CDR3 reads CASSQDLRPGGTDTQYF. The CDR3 coding sequence is TGTGCCAGCAGCCAAGATCTGAGACCAGGCGGCACAGATACGCAGTATTTT.

CDR3 sequence: CASSVAGTSGREGETQYF. The CDR3 DNA sequence: TGTGCCAGCAGCGTAGCCGGGACTAGCGGGAGGGAGGGAGAGACCCAGTACTTC. The chain recombines TRBV9 with TRBJ2-5, with 16 nucleotides matching TRBD2. CDR3 length equals 18 residues. V dropped 0 bases and J dropped 4; count of bases not matched to a gene: 6. CDR1 is SGDLS, CDR2 YYNGEE, per germline.